The 27 T cell receptor beta chains reported below all come from one sample, sequenced in a study of cytomegalovirus exposure and HLA in healthy donors. Vbeta (60) and Jbeta (13) primers were used in the PCR. Clones were read by immunoSEQ multiplex PCR, and TCRdb kept only the in-frame ones, dropping some. Counted here are tens of thousands of clones, around 83% occurring once; the ten biggest clones make up approximately 4%. The sample taken for sequencing was PBMCs. These receptors came from a man in his thirties or forties in good health and CMV-seronegative.

The chain combines TRBV27 with TRBJ2-1; a weak D match, TRBD1 (6 bases). V lost 7 bases and J 2 bases, leaving 12 bases between the germline ends. The CDR3 has 14 amino acids. CDR1 is MNHEY and CDR2 is SMNVEV in the germline V gene (reference sequence). This chain's CDR3 is CASTLQGTYNEQFF. The CDR3 nucleotides read TGTGCCAGCACCCTCCAGGGGACCTACAATGAGCAGTTCTTC.

The rearrangement links TRBV2 to TRBJ2-2; 8 nucleotides match TRBD1. J lost 3 bases, V lost 8 bases, and 5 bases had no gene match. The CDR3 totals 14 residues. Per the germline V gene, CDR1 is SNHLY and CDR2 is FYNNEI. For the CDR3, the DNA is TGTGCCAGCTCCGGGACAGGCTACACCGGGGAGCTGTTTTTT. This encodes CASSGTGYTGELFF. The whole variable domain, remainder taken from reference TRBV2 and TRBJ2-2, is EPEVTQTPSHQVTQMGQEVILRCVPISNHLYFYWYRQILGQKVEFLVSFYNNEISEKSEIFDDQFSVERPDGSNFTLKIRSTKLEDSAMYFCASSGTGYTGELFFGEGSRLTVL.

The rearrangement uses TRBV10-1 and TRBJ2-2; 7 nucleotides align to TRBD1. CDR1 is WNHNN, CDR2 SYGVQD, per germline (reference sequence). The CDR3 runs to 16 residues. V gave up 4 bases and J gave up 0 bases; unmatched junction bases: 5. CDR3 protein: CASSGGQRTNTGELFF. CDR3 coding DNA: TGCGCCAGCAGTGGGGGACAGAGGACGAACACCGGGGAGCTGTTTTTT.

This chain links TRBV7-9 with TRBJ2-3; D not resolved. V was shortened by 1 base and J by 0 bases, with 5 bases between the two germline ends. This CDR3 is built from 14 residues. Per germline, CDR1 SEHNR and CDR2 FQNEAQ (reference sequence). CDR3 in amino acids: CASSLVSSTDTQYF. The DNA of the CDR3 is TGTGCCAGCAGCTTAGTCAGTAGCACAGATACGCAGTATTTT.

This clone was found once. This chain connects TRBV27 to TRBJ2-2; D is perhaps TRBD2 (5 bases). Trimming removed 4 bases at V and 8 bases at J, with 11 bases between. Germline values: CDR1 MNHEY, CDR2 SMNVEV (reference sequence). The CDR3 totals 13 residues. Here the CDR3 reads CASSSSRGGELFF. As DNA, the CDR3 is TGTGCCAGCAGTTCATCCCGGGGAGGGGAGCTGTTTTTT.

This clone has a single count. The rearrangement uses TRBV7-2 and TRBJ1-5; 9 bases map to TRBD1. The V segment lost 1 base and the J segment 6 bases; nucleotides outside the gene matches: 1. The V gene's germline CDR1 is SGHTA and CDR2 FQGNSA. The length of the CDR3 is 14 residues. In DNA form, the CDR3 reads TGTGCCAGCAGCTTAGACAGGGGGCCTCAGCCCCAGCATTTT. Encoded protein: CASSLDRGPQPQHF.

CDR3: CASTNSRDRVKQYF. The CDR3 region has the DNA TGTGCCAGCACCAATTCCAGGGACAGGGTGAAGCAGTACTTC. The genes are TRBV6-1 and TRBJ2-7; 9 bases are a match to TRBD1. J was trimmed by 8 bases and V by 7 bases; bases with no gene match: 12. The CDR3 runs 14 residues. Per the germline V gene, CDR1 is MNHNS and CDR2 is SASEGT.

The chain carries TRBV7-2 and TRBJ2-1; a possible D gene is TRBD1 (5 bases). The V and J ends lost 2 bases and 10 bases respectively, with 15 bases between them. Germline V lookup: CDR1 SGHTA, CDR2 FQGNSA. The CDR3 is made up of 14 amino acids. This CDR3 reads CASSLFGAVGEQFF. CDR3 DNA sequence: TGTGCCAGCAGCTTATTTGGGGCCGTCGGGGAGCAGTTCTTC.

The chain uses TRBV4-1 and TRBJ2-1; 7 nucleotides line up with TRBD2. The V and J ends lost 8 bases and 5 bases, in that order; junction bases with no gene match: 6. The CDR3 runs 13 residues. Germline-derived CDR1 and CDR2 are MGHRA and YSYEKL. The chain's CDR3 is CASSRAGDNEQFF. CDR3 bases: TGCGCCAGCTCCAGGGCGGGGGACAATGAGCAGTTCTTC.

The chain is built from TRBV30 and TRBJ1-5, with D maybe TRBD1 (5 bases). V was shortened by 3 bases and J by 1 base, with 13 bases between the two germline ends. This CDR3 contains 15 residues. The germline V gene has CDR1 GTSNPN and CDR2 SVGIG (reference sequence). The CDR3: CAWSARGASNQPQHF. The CDR3 DNA is TGTGCCTGGAGCGCAAGGGGTGCAAGCAATCAGCCCCAGCATTTT. Full variable domain (remainder filled in from reference TRBV30 and TRBJ1-5): SQTIHQWPATLVQPVGSPLSLECTVEGTSNPNLYWYRQAAGRGLQLLFYSVGIGQISSEVPQNLSASRPQDRQFILSSKKLLLSDSGFYLCAWSARGASNQPQHFGDGTRLSIL.

By proportion, this clone is medium-sized. The chain is built from TRBV19 and TRBJ2-1; the D gene is possibly TRBD2 (6 bases). The V gene's germline CDR1 is LNHDA and CDR2 SQIVND (reference sequence). This CDR3 contains 14 residues. The V end lost 5 bases, the J end lost 0 bases, and 8 bases lay between the germline ends. CDR3 coding DNA: TGTGCCAGTAGTCCCGGGAGCTCCTACAATGAGCAGTTCTTC. Encoded protein: CASSPGSSYNEQFF.

This clone came up once. The rearrangement links TRBV19 to TRBJ1-5; a possible D gene is TRBD1 (6 bases). The germline CDR1 and CDR2 sequences are LNHDA and SQIVND (reference sequence). V was pared by 7 bases and J by 5 bases, with 12 bases between. CDR3 length equals 13 residues. The CDR3 sequence: CASKMAGDQPQHF. The CDR3 nucleotides read TGTGCCAGTAAAATGGCAGGGGATCAGCCCCAGCATTTT.

The chain links TRBV7-3 to TRBJ1-1; D is possibly TRBD1 (6 bases). This CDR3 is 14 amino acids long. From germline, CDR1 is SGHTA and CDR2 FQGTGA. Trimming pared 5 bases from V and 0 bases from J, leaving 10 bases between. The DNA for the CDR3 is TGTGCCAGCAGCCCGGACAGTTTGAACACTGAAGCTTTCTTT. Translated, it gives CASSPDSLNTEAFF.

This rearrangement joins TRBV7-8 to TRBJ2-7; tentatively, D is TRBD1 (5 bases). V was trimmed by 3 bases and J by 4 bases, leaving 10 bases between them. The length of the CDR3 is 13 residues. Per the germline V gene, CDR1 is SGHVS and CDR2 is FQNEAQ. CDR3 bases: TGTGCCAGCAGCTTGGCCACAGGATACGAGCAGTACTTC. Amino acids: CASSLATGYEQYF.

This clone was detected a few times. The gene calls are TRBV4-1 and TRBJ1-1, with D maybe TRBD1 (6 bases). The germline V gene encodes CDR1 MGHRA and CDR2 YSYEKL. Trimming stripped 2 bases from V and 0 bases from J, with 13 bases between. The CDR3 extends over 16 amino acids. The CDR3 nucleotides are TGCGCCAGCAGCCAACGACAGGATTACATGAACACTGAAGCTTTCTTT. It encodes CASSQRQDYMNTEAFF.

V usage is TRBV6-7 and J usage is TRBJ2-7; TRBD2 matches 10 bases. TRBV6-7 is recorded as an ORF, its role being uncertain. The CDR3 is 17 amino acids. The J segment lost 3 bases and the V segment lost 6 bases, leaving 14 bases of the junction unmatched. In DNA form, the CDR3 reads TGTGCCAGCAGCACAAGGGACCGGCCTAGCGGGGGCTACGAGCAGTACTTC. Translated, it gives CASSTRDRPSGGYEQYF.

The V gene is TRBV27, the J gene TRBJ2-7; 7 bases fit TRBD1. Germline loops: CDR1 MNHEY, CDR2 SMNVEV (reference sequence). The CDR3 is 14 amino acids. J lost 6 bases, V lost 5 bases, and 10 bases had no gene match. The CDR3 region is CASSPLGQTSEQYF. DNA for the CDR3: TGTGCCAGCAGTCCCCTGGGACAGACCAGCGAGCAGTACTTC.

This chain links TRBV27 with TRBJ2-4; 8 bases match TRBD1. The CDR3 loop spans 16 amino acids. Per the germline V gene, CDR1 is MNHEY and CDR2 is SMNVEV (reference sequence). The junction had 8 bases not matched to a gene; V was cut back by 2 bases and J by 5 bases. CDR3 DNA sequence: TGTGCCAGCAGTTTAGGGACAGGTCGCGGGGAAAACATTCAGTACTTC. Its protein is CASSLGTGRGENIQYF.

The chain employs TRBV18 and TRBJ1-2, with 7 bases that match TRBD1. V lost 3 bases and J lost 2; bases outside the gene matches: 15. This CDR3 contains 18 residues. Germline values: CDR1 KGHSH, CDR2 LQKENI. The CDR3 DNA is TGTGCCAGCTCACCCGCGGGCGGCAGGGGGGATACAAACTATGGCTACACCTTC. Translated: CASSPAGGRGDTNYGYTF. The whole variable domain, remainder taken from reference TRBV18 and TRBJ1-2, is NAGVMQNPRHLVRRRGQEARLRCSPMKGHSHVYWYRQLPEEGLKFMVYLQKENIIDESGMPKERFSAEFPKEGPSILRIQQVVRGDSAAYFCASSPAGGRGDTNYGYTFGSGTRLTVV.

This chain uses TRBV7-2 with TRBJ1-1; D unresolved. The germline gives CDR1 SGHTA, CDR2 FQGNSA. Trimming took 2 bases from V and 1 from J, leaving 8 bases between them. The CDR3 is 14 amino acids. The CDR3 DNA is TGTGCCAGCAGCTTACGGGTACAGAACACTGAAGCTTTCTTT. This encodes CASSLRVQNTEAFF.

The chain is built from TRBV5-4 and TRBJ1-1; D might be TRBD1 (5 bases). This CDR3 comprises 15 residues. The germline gives CDR1 SGHNT, CDR2 YYREEE (reference sequence). Deletions cut 3 bases from V and 5 bases from J, with 17 bases between. The CDR3 DNA follows: TGTGCCAGCAGCTCGAGGGAGGGGCGCGGGACTGAAGCTTTCTTT. Its translation: CASSSREGRGTEAFF.

This CDR3 reads CASRQTGNFREQYF. Written as DNA, the CDR3 is TGTGCCAGCAGACAGACAGGGAATTTTCGCGAGCAGTACTTC. The chain combines TRBV7-8 with TRBJ2-7; 7 bases are shared with TRBD1. The CDR3 totals 14 residues. Germline V CDR1 and CDR2: SGHVS, FQNEAQ. With V trimmed by 6 bases and J by 6 bases, 11 bases remained unmatched.

The CDR3 sequence: CASSSGQGFGQPQHF. The CDR3 nucleotides are TGTGCCAGCAGTTCAGGACAGGGCTTCGGCCAGCCCCAGCATTTT. The rearrangement joins TRBV6-5 to TRBJ1-5; 8 bases are a match to TRBD1. The CDR3 has 15 amino acids. The V and J ends lost 4 bases and 7 bases, in that order; junction bases with no gene match: 9. Germline lookup yields CDR1 MNHEY and CDR2 SVGAGI.

Concerning this clone: One end of the junction does not line up with germline, which may come from a read error. V and J are TRBV11-2 and TRBJ2-7, with D uncertain. The CDR3 extends over 12 amino acids. Per germline, CDR1 SGHAT and CDR2 FQNNGV. CDR3 loop: CASSLVHYGQYF. The CDR3, as DNA: TGTGCCAGCAGCTTAGTGCACTACGGGCAGTACTTC.

J is TRBJ1-5 and V is TRBV4-2; 10 bases fit TRBD1. V trimming: 3 bases; J trimming: 1 base; junction bases outside the gene matches: 0. The germline V gene encodes CDR1 LGHNA and CDR2 YNFKEQ. This CDR3 contains 15 residues. CDR3 in DNA: TGTGCCAGCAGCCAGGACAGGGGGAGCAATCAGCCCCAGCATTTT. Translated, it gives CASSQDRGSNQPQHF.

The chain joins TRBV5-6 to TRBJ1-6; 7 bases map to TRBD1. CDR1 is SGHDT, CDR2 YYEEEE, per germline. The trim removed 0 bases at V and 11 bases at J, leaving 5 bases unmatched. There are 14 residues in the CDR3. The CDR3 here is CASSLGTGGTPLHF. CDR3 nucleotides: TGTGCCAGCAGCTTGGGGACAGGAGGGACACCCCTCCACTTT.

This rearrangement joins TRBV6-6 to TRBJ1-2, with TRBD1 matching 7 bases. The CDR3 sequence is 15 residues long. Germline loops: CDR1 MNHNY, CDR2 SVGAGI (reference sequence). The trim removed 4 bases at V and 0 bases at J, leaving 5 bases unmatched. The CDR3 is CASSFPGTANYGYTF. Written as DNA, the CDR3 is TGTGCCAGCAGTTTCCCCGGGACAGCTAACTATGGCTACACCTTC.